These 18 T cell receptor beta chains share one sample of origin, sequenced in a study of memory CD4+ T cells and cytomegalovirus serostatus. Single viable CD3+CD4+CD8-CD45RO+ cells were sorted as the memory CD4+ T cells. This table comes from immunoSEQ multiplex PCR, and its TCRdb copy is limited to in-frame clones, with some not included. The sample has 40,000 to 55,000 clones; 70% to 85% are singletons. Source material: memory CD4+ T cells from blood. All receptors derive from an adult in good health and CMV-seronegative.

Here the CDR3 DNA reads TGTGCCAGCAGCGCCGGGAATTTCGGAAACACCATATATTTT. Its protein is CASSAGNFGNTIYF. The V gene is TRBV11-1, the J gene TRBJ1-3, with D hard to call. There are 14 residues in the CDR3. V was shortened by 5 bases and J by 4 bases, with 12 bases between the two germline ends. Germline V gives CDR1 SGHAT, CDR2 FQDESV (reference sequence).

The chain uses TRBV7-7 and TRBJ2-7; 8 nucleotides match TRBD2. Looked up from germline, CDR1 is SSHAT and CDR2 is FNYEAQ (reference sequence). Unmatched junction bases numbered 5, after V lost 5 bases and J lost 5 bases. The CDR3 length is 13 residues. The CDR3 sequence: CASSRAGVDEQYF. The DNA for the CDR3 is TGTGCCAGCAGCCGAGCGGGGGTTGACGAGCAGTACTTC. The full variable domain, its missing parts supplied by reference TRBV7-7 and TRBJ2-7, is GAGVSQSPRYKVTKRGQDVTLRCDPISSHATLYWYQQALGQGPEFLTYFNYEAQPDKSGLPSDRFSAERPEGSISTLTIQRTEQRDSAMYRCASSRAGVDEQYFGPGTRLTVT.

This sequence joins TRBV28 and TRBJ2-5; D ambiguous. This CDR3 is built from 13 residues. Trimming stripped 3 bases from V and 5 bases from J, with 10 bases between. The germline CDR1 and CDR2 sequences are MDHEN and SYDVKM. The CDR3, as DNA: TGTGCCAGCAGTTTGGTAGCCTTGGAGACCCAGTACTTC. This translates into CASSLVALETQYF.

This rearrangement joins TRBV6-5 to TRBJ1-2; TRBD1 might be the D (6 bases). Trimming pared 2 bases from V and 1 base from J, leaving 8 bases between. This CDR3 spans 14 amino acids. The germline CDR1 and CDR2 sequences are MNHEY and SVGAGI. The chain's CDR3 is CASSYQGFNYGYTF. As DNA, the CDR3 is TGTGCCAGCAGTTACCAGGGGTTTAACTATGGCTACACCTTC.

V and J are TRBV7-2 and TRBJ2-6; TRBD1 aligns across 9 bases. Germline V gives CDR1 SGHTA, CDR2 FQGNSA. The CDR3 totals 18 residues. With V trimmed by 5 bases and J by 0 bases, 8 bases remained unmatched. This CDR3 reads CASSSGQGTHSGANVLTF. The CDR3, as DNA: TGTGCCAGCAGCAGCGGACAGGGGACCCACTCTGGGGCCAACGTCCTGACTTTC.

V and J are TRBV5-1 and TRBJ1-1, with 7 bases that match TRBD1. The ends lost 4 bases at V and 5 bases at J; junction bases unmatched: 8. Per germline, CDR1 SGHRS and CDR2 YFSETQ. This CDR3 is built from 14 residues. CDR3 sequence: CASSTGQVGTEAFF. DNA of the CDR3: TGCGCCAGCAGCACTGGACAGGTTGGGACTGAAGCTTTCTTT.

CDR3 sequence reads: CASSLRGQGSQTQYF. The CDR3 DNA reads TGTGCCAGCAGCTTGAGGGGACAGGGGAGTCAGACCCAGTACTTC. V and J are TRBV13 and TRBJ2-5, with TRBD1 identical over 10 bases. Germline V gene data show CDR1 as PRHDT and CDR2 as FYEKMQ (reference sequence). The J segment lost 6 bases and the V segment lost 3 bases, leaving 7 bases of the junction unmatched. The CDR3 is made up of 15 amino acids.

This clone was seen only once. The chain links TRBV27 to TRBJ2-3; 9 bases map to TRBD2. V gave up 0 bases and J gave up 6 bases; unmatched junction bases: 10. The CDR3 covers 17 residues. Germline V gene lookup returns CDR1 MNHEY and CDR2 SMNVEV (reference sequence). CDR3 DNA sequence: TGTGCCAGCAGTTTATCTGCTAGCGGGGTCGAGCAGGATACGCAGTATTTT. This gives the protein CASSLSASGVEQDTQYF.

This chain uses TRBV30 with TRBJ1-6; the D is unclear. There are 14 residues in the CDR3. With 3 bases removed from V and 8 bases from J, the gap between germline ends came to 14 bases. The germline gives CDR1 GTSNPN, CDR2 SVGIG (reference sequence). The CDR3 DNA reads TGTGCCTGGAGGAACGGAAGTAAATATTCACCCCTCCACTTT. Translating it yields CAWRNGSKYSPLHF.

The chain uses TRBV29-1 and TRBJ1-2, with unresolved D. CDR1 SQVTM and CDR2 ANQGSEA come from the germline V gene. Trimming stripped 3 bases from V and 6 bases from J, with 5 bases between. The CDR3 extends over 10 amino acids. The CDR3 loop is CSVDTDGYTF. The DNA of the CDR3 is TGCAGCGTTGACACGGATGGCTACACCTTC.

The rearrangement uses TRBV19 and TRBJ2-7; tentatively, D is TRBD1 or TRBD2 (5 bases each). Looked up from germline, CDR1 is LNHDA and CDR2 is SQIVND (reference sequence). The V gene lost 3 bases and the J gene lost 0 bases, with 9 bases spanning the gap. The length of the CDR3 is 14 residues. The CDR3: CASSMTGTSYEQYF. The CDR3 DNA sequence: TGTGCCAGTAGTATGACCGGGACCTCCTACGAGCAGTACTTC.

J is TRBJ2-2 and V is TRBV19; tentatively, D is TRBD1 (6 bases). CDR3 length equals 14 residues. V was trimmed by 4 bases and J by 2 bases, leaving 8 bases between them. In germline, CDR1 is LNHDA, CDR2 SQIVND (reference sequence). The DNA for the CDR3 is TGTGCCAGTAGTACACAGGGAAACACCGGGGAGCTGTTTTTT. Translation gives CASSTQGNTGELFF.

J is TRBJ2-7 and V is TRBV6-1; D uncertain. Germline V gene lookup returns CDR1 MNHNS and CDR2 SASEGT. Trimming removed 6 bases at V and 1 base at J, with 16 bases between. The length of the CDR3 is 15 residues. The CDR3 DNA sequence: TGTGCCAGCAGGGAGCAGAGTAAATTTTCCTACGAGCAGTACTTC. It yields the protein CASREQSKFSYEQYF.

This chain links TRBV6-6 with TRBJ1-3; 7 bases are shared with TRBD1. The CDR3 contains 15 residues. The V segment lost 6 bases and the J segment 1 base; nucleotides outside the gene matches: 6. From germline, CDR1 is MNHNY and CDR2 SVGAGI (reference sequence). CDR3 nucleotide sequence: TGTGCCAGCAGCCCGGGACAGACGTCTGGAAACACCATATATTTT. It is translated as CASSPGQTSGNTIYF.

This chain connects TRBV21-1 to TRBJ2-7. TRBV21-1 corresponds to a pseudogene. The CDR3 spans 15 residues. In nucleotides, the CDR3 is TGTGCCAGCAGCCCCCGCCCCGCCGATCCCTACGAGCAGTACTTC. This translates into CASSPRPADPYEQYF.

The V and J genes are TRBV7-9 and TRBJ1-1; 7 bases are a match to TRBD1. The V and J ends lost 5 bases and 10 bases, in that order; junction bases with no gene match: 4. This CDR3 is 11 amino acids long. Germline CDR1 SEHNR, CDR2 FQNEAQ (reference sequence). Here the CDR3 DNA reads TGTGCCAGCAGCATAGGGGGCGGAGCTTTCTTT. Translating it yields CASSIGGGAFF.

The rearrangement links TRBV6-5 to TRBJ2-7, with TRBD1 matching 7 bases. V trimming: 11 bases; J trimming: 2 bases; junction bases outside the gene matches: 6. The V gene's germline CDR1 is MNHEY and CDR2 SVGAGI. CDR3 size: 12 residues. The CDR3 nucleotides read TGTGCCGCCGGGACAGCGACCTACGAGCAGTACTTC. Translating it yields CAAGTATYEQYF.

This rearrangement joins TRBV7-9 to TRBJ1-4; no clear D. The CDR3 runs 14 residues. V was trimmed by 0 bases and J by 7 bases, leaving 9 bases between them. CDR1 is SEHNR and CDR2 is FQNEAQ in the germline V gene (reference sequence). The CDR3 protein is CASSLAGGGEKLFF. As DNA, the CDR3 is TGTGCCAGCAGCTTAGCGGGAGGCGGTGAAAAACTGTTTTTT.